These 16 T cell receptor beta chains originate from one sample sequenced in a study of blood T cell repertoires in COVID-19. Clones were sequenced by immunoSEQ multiplex PCR, and TCRdb holds only the in-frame ones, with some missing. Of some 380,000 clones listed, around 89% are singletons. The sequencing input was peripheral blood. The receptors come from a man aged 18 to 30 with active or convalescent COVID-19.

The chain couples TRBV11-2 to TRBJ2-3; D is possibly TRBD1 (5 bases). Trimming cost V 5 bases and J 6 bases, with 21 bases left between them. The CDR3 is 16 residues long. CDR1 and CDR2 from the germline V gene are SGHAT and FQNNGV. CDR3 residues: CASSTDLGRRIDTQYF. The CDR3 DNA sequence: TGTGCCAGCAGCACTGACTTGGGGCGGCGGATCGATACGCAGTATTTT.

The chain joins TRBV5-6 to TRBJ2-7, with 9 bases lining up with TRBD1. CDR1 is SGHDT, CDR2 YYEEEE, per germline. The trim removed 5 bases at V and 5 bases at J, leaving 11 bases unmatched. This CDR3 has 15 amino acids. The CDR3 is CASSSTGTGTDEQYF. The CDR3 DNA sequence: TGTGCCAGCAGTTCTACCGGGACAGGGACGGACGAGCAGTACTTC.

The chain is built from TRBV24-1 and TRBJ1-5; perhaps TRBD1 as D (5 bases). CDR3 length: 14 residues. The V end lost 10 bases, the J end lost 4 bases, and 16 bases lay between the germline ends. From germline, CDR1 is KGHDR and CDR2 SFDVKD. The CDR3 is CATNGGLGNQPQHF. The CDR3 DNA reads as TGTGCCACTAACGGGGGTTTAGGGAATCAGCCCCAGCATTTT.

The chain is built from TRBV7-3 and TRBJ2-4, with 7 bases fitting TRBD1. CDR3 length equals 16 residues. J lost 0 bases, V lost 2 bases, and 4 bases had no gene match. In germline, CDR1 is SGHTA, CDR2 FQGTGA. The CDR3, as DNA: TGTGCCAGCAGCTTAGGGCAGGGGGTAGCCAAAAACATTCAGTACTTC. Protein sequence: CASSLGQGVAKNIQYF.

In the case of this clone: Other nucleotide sequences in the sample specify the same CDR3. The chain is built from TRBV4-1 and TRBJ1-5; possibly TRBD1 for D (5 bases). Germline CDR1 reads MGHRA; CDR2 reads YSYEKL. The V end lost 1 base, the J end lost 3 bases, and 10 bases lay between the germline ends. The CDR3 length is 15 residues. The CDR3 protein is CASSQGGDFNQPQHF. CDR3 DNA: TGCGCCAGCAGCCAAGGTGGGGACTTCAATCAGCCCCAGCATTTT.

V is TRBV19 and J is TRBJ2-3; 9 bases are shared with TRBD2. CDR1 is LNHDA and CDR2 is SQIVND in the germline V gene (reference sequence). This CDR3 has 16 amino acids. V gave up 9 bases and J gave up 0 bases; unmatched junction bases: 10. The CDR3 DNA reads TGTGCCAGCCACACCTCTAGCGGGATCAGCACAGATACGCAGTATTTT. Amino acid sequence: CASHTSSGISTDTQYF.

The chain couples TRBV29-1 to TRBJ2-7, with D tentatively TRBD1 (5 bases). Germline values: CDR1 SQVTM, CDR2 ANQGSEA. The V end was cut by 4 bases, the J end by 7 bases, with 11 bases between. There are 11 residues in the CDR3. The CDR3 here is CSVVTATEQYF. In nucleotides, the CDR3 is TGCAGCGTTGTGACAGCTACAGAGCAGTACTTC.

V is TRBV5-1 and J is TRBJ1-2; D is unclear. Trimming cost V 4 bases and J 6 bases, with 13 bases left between them. The CDR3 extends over 13 amino acids. Germline CDR1 is SGHRS and CDR2 is YFSETQ. The CDR3 DNA reads TGCGCCAGCAGCCTCGTTGGGGAGAATGGCTACACCTTC. Its protein is CASSLVGENGYTF.

This clone was picked up one time. V and J are TRBV4-1 and TRBJ2-7, with 9 bases aligning to TRBD2. CDR1 is MGHRA, CDR2 YSYEKL, per germline. V lost 2 bases, J lost 2 bases, and 4 bases stayed unmatched. The CDR3 covers 15 residues. CDR3 nucleotide sequence: TGCGCCAGCAGCCAACTACTAGCGGGCCCCTACGAGCAGTACTTC. This translates into CASSQLLAGPYEQYF.

The V and J genes are TRBV7-8 and TRBJ1-1; 10 bases agree with TRBD1. Germline CDR1 SGHVS, CDR2 FQNEAQ. The CDR3 consists of 13 residues. The ends lost 1 base at V and 8 bases at J; junction bases unmatched: 1. The CDR3 loop is CASSLVTGGEAFF. CDR3 nucleotides: TGTGCCAGCAGCTTAGTGACAGGGGGCGAAGCTTTCTTT.

DNA of the CDR3: TGTGCCAGCAGCTTCGGACAGTTTAGCACAGATACGCAGTATTTT. Protein product: CASSFGQFSTDTQYF. The V call is TRBV7-9, the J call TRBJ2-3; D perhaps matches TRBD1 (6 bases). The CDR3 spans 15 residues. The V gene's germline CDR1 is SEHNR and CDR2 FQNEAQ (reference sequence). V was trimmed by 3 bases and J by 0 bases, leaving 10 bases between them.

J is TRBJ2-7 and V is TRBV11-3, with 11 bases aligning to TRBD2. The CDR3 is 17 residues long. The V segment lost 1 base and the J segment 3 bases; nucleotides outside the gene matches: 8. The germline V gene encodes CDR1 SGHNT and CDR2 YENEEA. CDR3 DNA sequence: TGTGCCAGCAGCTTAGTTCTAGCGGGGGGAGCGTTCTACGAGCAGTACTTC. This translates into CASSLVLAGGAFYEQYF.

The genes are TRBV6-5 and TRBJ2-1; 7 nucleotides agree with TRBD2. V shed 4 bases and J 2 bases; nucleotides not matched to a gene: 5. The length of the CDR3 is 15 residues. The germline V gene encodes CDR1 MNHEY and CDR2 SVGAGI. CDR3 in DNA: TGTGCCAGCAGTTCGTCGCTAGCGGCCTACAATGAGCAGTTCTTC. The encoded protein is CASSSSLAAYNEQFF.

This chain connects TRBV9 to TRBJ2-3, with 9 bases aligning to TRBD2. CDR3 length equals 19 residues. The germline gives CDR1 SGDLS, CDR2 YYNGEE. The J segment lost 2 bases and the V segment lost 0 bases, leaving 13 bases of the junction unmatched. The DNA of the CDR3 is TGTGCCAGCAGCGTAGGGGCAGCGGGGGGCGGAGGGTTCACAGATACGCAGTATTTT. Protein product: CASSVGAAGGGGFTDTQYF.

This clone was observed a few times. CDR3 residues: CASSSSDRPFYNEQFF. The CDR3 bases are TGCGCCAGCAGCTCATCGGACAGACCTTTTTACAATGAGCAGTTCTTC. This chain connects TRBV5-1 to TRBJ2-1, with D possibly matching TRBD1 (6 bases). The CDR3 contains 16 residues. CDR1 SGHRS and CDR2 YFSETQ come from the germline V gene. The V and J ends lost 3 bases and 4 bases respectively, with 17 bases between them.

This sequence joins TRBV28 and TRBJ1-2; 7 nucleotides match TRBD1. The V gene end was trimmed by 5 bases and the J gene end by 8 bases; junction bases not matched to a gene: 11. This CDR3 comprises 14 residues. Germline CDR1 and CDR2: MDHEN and SYDVKM. The CDR3 nucleotides are TGTGCCAGCAGTGTGACCTTGGCACAGGGGGGCTACACCTTC. Amino acids: CASSVTLAQGGYTF.